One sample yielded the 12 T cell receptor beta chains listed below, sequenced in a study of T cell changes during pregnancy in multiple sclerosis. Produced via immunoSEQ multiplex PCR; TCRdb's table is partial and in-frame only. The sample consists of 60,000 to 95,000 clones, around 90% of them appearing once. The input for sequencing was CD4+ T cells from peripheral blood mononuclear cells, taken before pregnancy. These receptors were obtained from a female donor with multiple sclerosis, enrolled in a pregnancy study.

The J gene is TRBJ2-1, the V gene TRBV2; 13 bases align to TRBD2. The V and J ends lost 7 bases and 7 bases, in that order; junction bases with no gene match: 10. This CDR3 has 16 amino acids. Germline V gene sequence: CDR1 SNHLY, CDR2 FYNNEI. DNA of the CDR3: TGTGCCAGCAAGCCCCCGGGACTAGCGGGGTGGAATGAGCAGTTCTTC. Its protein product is CASKPPGLAGWNEQFF.

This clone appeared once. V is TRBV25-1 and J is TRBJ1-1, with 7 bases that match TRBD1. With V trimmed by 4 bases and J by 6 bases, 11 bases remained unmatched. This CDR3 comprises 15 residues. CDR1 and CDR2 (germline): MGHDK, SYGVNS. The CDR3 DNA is TGTGCCAGCAGTGGTCGACAGGGAGCGGGGGCTGAAGCTTTCTTT. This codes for CASSGRQGAGAEAFF.

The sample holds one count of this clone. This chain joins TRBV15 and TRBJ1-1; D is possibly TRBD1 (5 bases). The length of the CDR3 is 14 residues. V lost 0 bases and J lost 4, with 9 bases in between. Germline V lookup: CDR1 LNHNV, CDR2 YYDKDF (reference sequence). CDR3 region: CATSRDNGGTEAFF. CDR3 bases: TGTGCCACCAGCAGAGATAACGGGGGCACTGAAGCTTTCTTT.

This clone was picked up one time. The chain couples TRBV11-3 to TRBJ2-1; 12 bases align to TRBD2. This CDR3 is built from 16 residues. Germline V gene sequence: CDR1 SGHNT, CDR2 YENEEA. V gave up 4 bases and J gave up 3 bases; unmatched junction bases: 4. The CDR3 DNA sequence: TGTGCCAGCAGCTACCGACTAGCGGGGGTCTACAATGAGCAGTTCTTC. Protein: CASSYRLAGVYNEQFF. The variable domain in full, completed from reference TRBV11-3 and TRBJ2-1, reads EAGVVQSPRYKIIEKKQPVAFWCNPISGHNTLYWYLQNLGQGPELLIRYENEEAVDDSQLPKDRFSAERLKGVDSTLKIQPAELGDSAVYLCASSYRLAGVYNEQFFGPGTRLTVL.

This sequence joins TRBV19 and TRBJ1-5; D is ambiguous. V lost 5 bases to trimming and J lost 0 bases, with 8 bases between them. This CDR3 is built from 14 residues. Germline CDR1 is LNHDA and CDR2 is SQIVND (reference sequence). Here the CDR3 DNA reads TGTGCCAGTAGTCCCCAGTCTAGCAATCAGCCCCAGCATTTT. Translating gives CASSPQSSNQPQHF.

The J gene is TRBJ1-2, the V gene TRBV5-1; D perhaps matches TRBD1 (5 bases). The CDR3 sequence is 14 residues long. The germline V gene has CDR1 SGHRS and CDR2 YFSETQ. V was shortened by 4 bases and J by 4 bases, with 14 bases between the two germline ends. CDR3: CASSLSRETYGYTF. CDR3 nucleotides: TGCGCCAGCAGCCTGAGCAGGGAAACCTATGGCTACACCTTC. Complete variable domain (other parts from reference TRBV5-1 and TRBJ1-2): KAGVTQTPRYLIKTRGQQVTLSCSPISGHRSVSWYQQTPGQGLQFLFEYFSETQRNKGNFPGRFSGRQFSNSRSEMNVSTLELGDSALYLCASSLSRETYGYTFGSGTRLTVV.

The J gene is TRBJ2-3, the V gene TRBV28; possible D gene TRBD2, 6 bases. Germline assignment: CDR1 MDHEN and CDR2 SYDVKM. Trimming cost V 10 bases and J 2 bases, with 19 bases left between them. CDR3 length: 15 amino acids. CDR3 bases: TGTGCCACCTCTTCCCCAGCGGGCATCACAGATACGCAGTATTTT. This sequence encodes CATSSPAGITDTQYF. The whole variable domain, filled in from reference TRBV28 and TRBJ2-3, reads DVKVTQSSRYLVKRTGEKVFLECVQDMDHENMFWYRQDPGLGLRLIYFSYDVKMKEKGDIPEGYSVSREKKERFSLILESASTNQTSMYLCATSSPAGITDTQYFGPGTRLTVL.

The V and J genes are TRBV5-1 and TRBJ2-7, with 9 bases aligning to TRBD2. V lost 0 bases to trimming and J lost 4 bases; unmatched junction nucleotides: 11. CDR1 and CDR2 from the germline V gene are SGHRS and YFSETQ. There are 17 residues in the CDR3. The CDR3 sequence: CASSLAASGNLIYEQYF. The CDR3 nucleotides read TGCGCCAGCAGCTTGGCCGCTAGCGGGAACCTCATTTACGAGCAGTACTTC.

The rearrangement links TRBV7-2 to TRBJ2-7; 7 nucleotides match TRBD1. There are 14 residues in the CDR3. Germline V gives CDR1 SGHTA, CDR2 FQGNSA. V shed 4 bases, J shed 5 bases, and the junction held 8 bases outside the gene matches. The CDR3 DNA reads TGTGCCAGCAGCTCACAGGGGATCATCCACGAGCAGTACTTC. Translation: CASSSQGIIHEQYF.

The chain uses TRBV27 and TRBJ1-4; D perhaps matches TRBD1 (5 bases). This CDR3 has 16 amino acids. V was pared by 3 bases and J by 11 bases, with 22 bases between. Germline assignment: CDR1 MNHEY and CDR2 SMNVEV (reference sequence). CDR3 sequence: CASSLLAGVLIGKLFF. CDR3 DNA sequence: TGTGCCAGCAGTTTGCTCGCGGGGGTATTAATCGGGAAACTGTTTTTT.

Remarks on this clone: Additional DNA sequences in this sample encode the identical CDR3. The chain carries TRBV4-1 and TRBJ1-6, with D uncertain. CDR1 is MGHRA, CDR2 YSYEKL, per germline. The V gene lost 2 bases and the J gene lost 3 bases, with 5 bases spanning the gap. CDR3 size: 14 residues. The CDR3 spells CASSQYNYNSPLHF. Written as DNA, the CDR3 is TGCGCCAGCAGCCAATACAACTATAATTCACCCCTCCACTTT.

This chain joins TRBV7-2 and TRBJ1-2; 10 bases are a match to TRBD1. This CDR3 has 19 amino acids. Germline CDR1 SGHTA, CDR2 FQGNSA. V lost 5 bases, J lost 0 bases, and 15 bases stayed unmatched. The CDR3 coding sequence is TGTGCCAGCAGCGCCCGGGACAGGGGAGAGGCGTTGGCTAACTATGGCTACACCTTC. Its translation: CASSARDRGEALANYGYTF.